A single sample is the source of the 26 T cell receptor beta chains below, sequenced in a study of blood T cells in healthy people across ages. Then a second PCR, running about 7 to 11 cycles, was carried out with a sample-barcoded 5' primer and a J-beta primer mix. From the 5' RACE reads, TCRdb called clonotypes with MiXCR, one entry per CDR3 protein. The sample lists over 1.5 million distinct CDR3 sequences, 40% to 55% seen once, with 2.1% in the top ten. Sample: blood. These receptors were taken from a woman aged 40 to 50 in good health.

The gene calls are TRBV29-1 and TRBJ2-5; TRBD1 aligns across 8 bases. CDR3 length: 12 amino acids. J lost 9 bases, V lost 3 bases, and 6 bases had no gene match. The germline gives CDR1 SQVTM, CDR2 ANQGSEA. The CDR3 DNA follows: TGCAGCGTTGATGCAGGGGGCTTACCCCAGTACTTC. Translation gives CSVDAGGLPQYF.

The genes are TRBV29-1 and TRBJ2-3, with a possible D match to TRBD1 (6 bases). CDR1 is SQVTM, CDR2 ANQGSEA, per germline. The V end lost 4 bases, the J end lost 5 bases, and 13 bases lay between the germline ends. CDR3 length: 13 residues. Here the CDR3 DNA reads TGCAGCGTTGCCCGGGCAGGGGTAGATACGCAGTATTTT. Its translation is CSVARAGVDTQYF.

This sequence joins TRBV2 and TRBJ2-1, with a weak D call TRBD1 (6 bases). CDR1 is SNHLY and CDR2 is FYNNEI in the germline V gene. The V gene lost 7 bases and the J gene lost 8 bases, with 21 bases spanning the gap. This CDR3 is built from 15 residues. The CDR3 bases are TGTGCCAGCACCGCGACAGGCTCGCGCAACGATGAGCAGTTCTTC. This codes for CASTATGSRNDEQFF.

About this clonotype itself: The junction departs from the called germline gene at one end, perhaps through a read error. CDR3 coding DNA: TGTACCACCCAACCGGGGACCCAAGAGACCCAGTACTTC. Amino acids: CTTQPGTQETQYF. The chain uses TRBV15 and TRBJ2-4; D may match TRBD1 or TRBD2 (5 bases each). The end of the DNA aligns better with TRBJ2-5, so the J call may be wrong. CDR3 length: 13 amino acids. From germline, CDR1 is LNHNV and CDR2 YYDKDF (reference sequence).

CDR3 amino acids: CASGWVRTDTDTQYF. DNA of the CDR3: TGTGCCAGCGGTTGGGTTCGAACGGACACAGATACGCAGTATTTT. The chain couples TRBV21-1 to TRBJ2-3. TRBV21-1 is classified as a pseudogene. This CDR3 has 15 amino acids.

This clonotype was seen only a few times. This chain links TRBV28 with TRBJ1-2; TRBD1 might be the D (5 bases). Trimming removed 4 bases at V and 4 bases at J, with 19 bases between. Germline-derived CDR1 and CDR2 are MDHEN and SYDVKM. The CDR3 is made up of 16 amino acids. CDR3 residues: CASSSGGEGVSYGYTF. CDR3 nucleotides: TGTGCCAGCAGTTCCGGGGGGGAAGGGGTCAGCTATGGCTACACCTTC.

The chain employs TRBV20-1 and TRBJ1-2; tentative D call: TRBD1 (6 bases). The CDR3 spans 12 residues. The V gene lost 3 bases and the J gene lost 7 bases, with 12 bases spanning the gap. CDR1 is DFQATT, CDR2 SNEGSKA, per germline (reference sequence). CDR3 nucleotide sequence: TGCAGTGCTAGTGGGGGGCGCGGTGGCTACACCTTC. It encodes CSASGGRGGYTF.

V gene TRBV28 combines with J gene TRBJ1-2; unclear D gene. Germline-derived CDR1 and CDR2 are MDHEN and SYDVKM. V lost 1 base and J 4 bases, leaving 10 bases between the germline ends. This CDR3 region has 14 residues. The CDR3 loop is CASSLLGDFYGYTF. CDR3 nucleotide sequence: TGTGCCAGCAGTTTATTGGGTGACTTCTATGGCTACACCTTC.

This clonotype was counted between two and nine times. CDR3 loop: CASSHPTGTNYGYTF. The CDR3 DNA reads TGCGCCAGCAGCCACCCGACAGGGACTAACTATGGCTACACCTTC. The V and J genes are TRBV4-1 and TRBJ1-2, with TRBD1 matching 7 bases. The germline V gene has CDR1 MGHRA and CDR2 YSYEKL. Losses at the gene ends were 3 bases for V and 0 bases for J; bases not matched to a gene: 4. The CDR3 length is 15 residues.

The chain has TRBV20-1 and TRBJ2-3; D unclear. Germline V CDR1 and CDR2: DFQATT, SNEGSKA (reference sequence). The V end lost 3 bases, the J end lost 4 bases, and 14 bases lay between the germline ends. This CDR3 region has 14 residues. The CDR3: CSASVGSRSDTQYF. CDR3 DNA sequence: TGCAGTGCTAGTGTAGGTTCAAGGTCAGATACGCAGTATTTT.

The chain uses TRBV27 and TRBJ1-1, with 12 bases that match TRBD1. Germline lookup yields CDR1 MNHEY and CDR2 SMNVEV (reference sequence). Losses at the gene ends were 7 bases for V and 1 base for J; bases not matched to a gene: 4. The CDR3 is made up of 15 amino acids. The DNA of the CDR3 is TGTGCCAGCAACCGGGACAGGGGGCCGAACACTGAAGCTTTCTTT. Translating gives CASNRDRGPNTEAFF.

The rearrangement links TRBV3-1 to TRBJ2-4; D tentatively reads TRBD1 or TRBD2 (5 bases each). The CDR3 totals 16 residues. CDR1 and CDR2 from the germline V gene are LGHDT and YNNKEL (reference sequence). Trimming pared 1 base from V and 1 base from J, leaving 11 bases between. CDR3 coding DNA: TGTGCCAGCAGCCAAGGGGACGGGATGGCCAAAAACATTCAGTACTTC. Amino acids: CASSQGDGMAKNIQYF. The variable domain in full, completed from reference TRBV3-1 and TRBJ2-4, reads DTAVSQTPKYLVTQMGNDKSIKCEQNLGHDTMYWYKQDSKKFLKIMFSYNNKELIINETVPNRFSPKSPDKAHLNLHINSLELGDSAVYFCASSQGDGMAKNIQYFGAGTRLSVL.

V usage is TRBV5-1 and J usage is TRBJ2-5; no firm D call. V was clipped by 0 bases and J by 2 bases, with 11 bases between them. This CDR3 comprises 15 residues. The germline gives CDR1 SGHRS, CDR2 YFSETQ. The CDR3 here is CASSLVIGPQETQYF. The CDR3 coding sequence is TGCGCCAGCAGCTTGGTCATAGGGCCTCAAGAGACCCAGTACTTC.

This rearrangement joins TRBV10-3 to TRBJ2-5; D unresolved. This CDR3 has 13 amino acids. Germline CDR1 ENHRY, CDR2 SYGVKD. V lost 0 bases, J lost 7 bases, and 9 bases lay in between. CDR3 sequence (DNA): TGTGCCATCAGTGAGTCGACTGGGTGGACCCAGTACTTC. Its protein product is CAISESTGWTQYF.

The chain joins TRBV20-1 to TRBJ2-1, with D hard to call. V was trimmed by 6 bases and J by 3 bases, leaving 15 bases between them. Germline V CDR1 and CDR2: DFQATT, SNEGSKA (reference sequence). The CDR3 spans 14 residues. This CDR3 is CSAAQALGYNEQFF. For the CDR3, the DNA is TGCAGTGCGGCCCAGGCATTGGGCTACAATGAGCAGTTCTTC.

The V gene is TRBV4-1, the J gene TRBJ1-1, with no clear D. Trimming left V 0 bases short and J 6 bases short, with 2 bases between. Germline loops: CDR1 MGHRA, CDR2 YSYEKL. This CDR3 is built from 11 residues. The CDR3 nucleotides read TGCGCCAGCAGCCAAGATTCTGAAGCTTTCTTT. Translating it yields CASSQDSEAFF.

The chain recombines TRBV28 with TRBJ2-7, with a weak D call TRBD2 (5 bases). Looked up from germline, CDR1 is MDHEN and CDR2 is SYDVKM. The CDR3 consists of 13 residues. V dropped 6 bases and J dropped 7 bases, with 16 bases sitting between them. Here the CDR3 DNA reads TGTGCCAGCAGAATAGAGGGAGTCCATGAGCAGTACTTC. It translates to CASRIEGVHEQYF.

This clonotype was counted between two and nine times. The CDR3 region has the DNA TGTGCCAGCAGTTTCGGACTAGCGGGGACCTACGAGACCCAGTACTTC. It codes for CASSFGLAGTYETQYF. The gene calls are TRBV28 and TRBJ2-5, with TRBD2 identical over 12 bases. The junction had 7 bases not matched to a gene; V was cut back by 3 bases and J by 5 bases. The CDR3 length is 16 residues. Germline V gene lookup returns CDR1 MDHEN and CDR2 SYDVKM.

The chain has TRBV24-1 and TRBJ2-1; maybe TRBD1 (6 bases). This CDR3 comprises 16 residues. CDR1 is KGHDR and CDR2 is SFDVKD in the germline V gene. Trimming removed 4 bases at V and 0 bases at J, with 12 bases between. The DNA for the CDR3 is TGTGCCACCAGTGACTCTACAGGGCGCTCCTACAATGAGCAGTTCTTC. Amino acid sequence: CATSDSTGRSYNEQFF.

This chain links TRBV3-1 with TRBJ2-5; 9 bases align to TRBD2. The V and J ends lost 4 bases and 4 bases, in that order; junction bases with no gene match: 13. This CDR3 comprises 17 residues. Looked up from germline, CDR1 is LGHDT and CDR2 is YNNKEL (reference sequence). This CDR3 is CASSLIFPSGVLETQYF. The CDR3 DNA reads TGTGCCAGCAGCCTAATTTTTCCTAGCGGGGTTTTAGAGACCCAGTACTTC.

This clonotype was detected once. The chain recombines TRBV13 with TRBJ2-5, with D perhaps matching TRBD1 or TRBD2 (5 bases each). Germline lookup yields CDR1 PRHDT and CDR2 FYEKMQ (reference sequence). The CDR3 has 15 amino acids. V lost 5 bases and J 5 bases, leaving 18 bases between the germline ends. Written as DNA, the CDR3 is TGTGCCAGCAGCCCGCCTCCGGGACCCGGGGAGACCCAGTACTTC. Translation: CASSPPPGPGETQYF. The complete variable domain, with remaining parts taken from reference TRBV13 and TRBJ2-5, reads AAGVIQSPRHLIKEKRETATLKCYPIPRHDTVYWYQQGPGQDPQFLISFYEKMQSDKGSIPDRFSAQQFSDYHSELNMSSLELGDSALYFCASSPPPGPGETQYFGPGTRLLVL.

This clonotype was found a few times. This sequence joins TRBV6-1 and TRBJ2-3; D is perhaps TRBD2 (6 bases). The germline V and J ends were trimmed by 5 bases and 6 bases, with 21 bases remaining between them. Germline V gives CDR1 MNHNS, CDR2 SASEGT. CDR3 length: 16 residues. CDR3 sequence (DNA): TGTGCCAGCAGTAACCAGGGACCCGCGGAGGGTGATACGCAGTATTTT. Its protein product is CASSNQGPAEGDTQYF.

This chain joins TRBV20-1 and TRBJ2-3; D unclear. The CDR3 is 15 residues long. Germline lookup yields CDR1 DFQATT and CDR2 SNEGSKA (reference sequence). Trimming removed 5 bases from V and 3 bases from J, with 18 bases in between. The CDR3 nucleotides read TGCAGTGCTGCCCCGACCGACCACGGAACAGATACGCAGTATTTT. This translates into CSAAPTDHGTDTQYF.

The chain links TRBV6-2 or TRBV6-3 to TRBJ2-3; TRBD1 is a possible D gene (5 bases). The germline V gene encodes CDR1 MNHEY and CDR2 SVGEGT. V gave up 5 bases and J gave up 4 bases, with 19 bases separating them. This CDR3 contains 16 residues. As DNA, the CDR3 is TGTGCCAGCAGTGTTCCTCGACAGAATCCAGCAGATACGCAGTATTTT. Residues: CASSVPRQNPADTQYF.

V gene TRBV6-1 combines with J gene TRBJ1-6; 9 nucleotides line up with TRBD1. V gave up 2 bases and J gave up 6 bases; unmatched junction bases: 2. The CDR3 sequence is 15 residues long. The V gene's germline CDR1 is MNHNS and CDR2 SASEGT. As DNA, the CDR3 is TGTGCCAGCAGTGAAACAGGGGGCTTTAATTCACCCCTCCACTTT. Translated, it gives CASSETGGFNSPLHF.

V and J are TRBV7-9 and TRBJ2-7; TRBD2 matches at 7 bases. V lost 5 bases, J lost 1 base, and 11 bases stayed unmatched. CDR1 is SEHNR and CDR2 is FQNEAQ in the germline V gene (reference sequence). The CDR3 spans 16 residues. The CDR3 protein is CASSAGGGGISYEQYF. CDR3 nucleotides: TGTGCCAGCAGCGCTGGTGGCGGGGGTATATCCTACGAGCAGTACTTC. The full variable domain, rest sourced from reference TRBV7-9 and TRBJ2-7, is DTGVSQNPRHKITKRGQNVTFRCDPISEHNRLYWYRQTLGQGPEFLTYFQNEAQLEKSRLLSDRFSAERPKGSFSTLEIQRTEQGDSAMYLCASSAGGGGISYEQYFGPGTRLTVT.